This T cell receptor beta chain was sequenced for a study of cytomegalovirus exposure and HLA in healthy donors. On the study more broadly: The study's early data release held some 85 million unique TCRs from HLA-typed donors. Study-wide results and caveats: Per a later analysis, HLA-associated TCR beta chains showed more clonal expansion than other, equally common TCR beta chains. Association of a missense DCLRE1C variant with TCR beta V- and J-gene trimming was reported in a later analysis.

A multiplex PCR was run with 60 Vbeta primers and 13 Jbeta primers. Per the original data handling: Later, tens of millions of unique TCR beta chains were counted in an analysis, and approximately 10 million of them were shared. Some clones are missing from TCRdb's copy, which holds only in-frame ones; the method was immunoSEQ multiplex PCR. The DNA was the basis for D and trimming; V, J and clone size are from that table. The sample has around 110,000 clones; 70% to 80% are singletons. As concerns this clone: As yet, its antigen is unknown.

Trimming left V 8 bases short and J 4 bases short, with 19 bases between. Germline CDR1 is ENHRY and CDR2 is SYGVKD. This CDR3 contains 15 residues. The chain joins TRBV10-3 to TRBJ2-3; tentatively, D is TRBD1 (5 bases). Input material: PBMCs. The clonotype was recovered from a young man in good health and CMV-seropositive. CDR3 in amino acids: CAIGAKGNRADTQYF. The DNA of the CDR3 is TGTGCCATCGGTGCTAAGGGGAATAGGGCAGATACGCAGTATTTT.